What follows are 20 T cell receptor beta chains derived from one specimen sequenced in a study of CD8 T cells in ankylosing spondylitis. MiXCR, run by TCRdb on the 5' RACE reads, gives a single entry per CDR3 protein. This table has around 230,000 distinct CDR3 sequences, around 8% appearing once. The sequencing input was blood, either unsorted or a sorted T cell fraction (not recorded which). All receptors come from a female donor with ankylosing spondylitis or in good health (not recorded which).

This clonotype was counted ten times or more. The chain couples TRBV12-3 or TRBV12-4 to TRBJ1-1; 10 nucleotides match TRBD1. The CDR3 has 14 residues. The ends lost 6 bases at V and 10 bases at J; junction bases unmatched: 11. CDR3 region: CASRLGQGGLSAFF. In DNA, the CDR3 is TGTGCCAGCAGGCTTGGACAGGGGGGATTGTCAGCTTTCTTT.

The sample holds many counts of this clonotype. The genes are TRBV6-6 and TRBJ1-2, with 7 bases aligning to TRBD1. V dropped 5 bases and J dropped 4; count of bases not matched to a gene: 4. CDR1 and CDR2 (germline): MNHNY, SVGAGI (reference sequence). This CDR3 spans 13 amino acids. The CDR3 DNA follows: TGTGCCAGCAGTAGGGACAGCCGCTATGGCTACACCTTC. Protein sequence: CASSRDSRYGYTF.

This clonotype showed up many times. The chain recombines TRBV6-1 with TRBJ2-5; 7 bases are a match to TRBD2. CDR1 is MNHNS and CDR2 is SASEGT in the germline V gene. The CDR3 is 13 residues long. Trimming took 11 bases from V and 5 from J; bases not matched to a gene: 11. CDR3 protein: CAAGPRGGETQYF. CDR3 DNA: TGTGCCGCGGGGCCCCGGGGAGGGGAGACCCAGTACTTC.

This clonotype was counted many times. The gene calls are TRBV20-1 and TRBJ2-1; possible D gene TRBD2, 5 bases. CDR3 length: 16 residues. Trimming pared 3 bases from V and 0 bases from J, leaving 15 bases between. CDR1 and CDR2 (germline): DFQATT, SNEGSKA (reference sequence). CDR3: CSASHASRSSYNEQFF. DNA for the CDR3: TGCAGTGCTAGCCACGCTAGCCGAAGCTCCTACAATGAGCAGTTCTTC.

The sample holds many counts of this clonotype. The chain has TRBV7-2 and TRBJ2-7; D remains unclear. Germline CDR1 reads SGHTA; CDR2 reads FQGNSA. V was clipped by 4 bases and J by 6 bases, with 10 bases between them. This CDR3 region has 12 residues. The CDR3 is CASSSSTSEQYF. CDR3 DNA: TGTGCCAGCAGCTCCTCTACGAGCGAGCAGTACTTC.

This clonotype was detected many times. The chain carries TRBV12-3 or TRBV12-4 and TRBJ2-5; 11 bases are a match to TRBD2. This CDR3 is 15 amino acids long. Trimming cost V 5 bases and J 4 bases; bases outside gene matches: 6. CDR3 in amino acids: CASSETSGIAETQYF. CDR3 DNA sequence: TGTGCCAGCAGTGAGACTAGCGGGATTGCAGAGACCCAGTACTTC.

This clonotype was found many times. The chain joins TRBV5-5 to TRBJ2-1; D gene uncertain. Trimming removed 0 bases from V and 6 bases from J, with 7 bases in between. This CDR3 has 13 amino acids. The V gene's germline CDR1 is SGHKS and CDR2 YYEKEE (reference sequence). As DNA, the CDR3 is TGTGCCAGCAGCTTGGTTCCAATCAATGAGCAGTTCTTC. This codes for CASSLVPINEQFF.

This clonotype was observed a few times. The CDR3 spells CASSLEGTRNEQFF. CDR3 DNA sequence: TGCGCCAGCAGCCTAGAGGGGACCCGCAATGAGCAGTTCTTC. The V and J genes are TRBV4-3 and TRBJ2-1; D might be TRBD1 or TRBD2, each matching 5 bases. Germline CDR1 and CDR2: LGHNA and YSLEER. V gave up 4 bases and J gave up 6 bases, with 13 bases separating them. This CDR3 is 14 amino acids long.

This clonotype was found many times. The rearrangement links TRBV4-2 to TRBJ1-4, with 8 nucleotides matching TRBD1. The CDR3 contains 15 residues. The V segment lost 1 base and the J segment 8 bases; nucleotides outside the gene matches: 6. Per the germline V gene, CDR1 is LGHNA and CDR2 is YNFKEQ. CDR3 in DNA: TGTGCCAGCAGCCAAGCCGGGACAGGTTCAGAAAAACTGTTTTTT. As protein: CASSQAGTGSEKLFF.

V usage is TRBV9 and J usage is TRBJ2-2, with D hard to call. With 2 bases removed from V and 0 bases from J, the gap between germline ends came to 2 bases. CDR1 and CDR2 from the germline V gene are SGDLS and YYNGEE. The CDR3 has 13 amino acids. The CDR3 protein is CASSVPNTGELFF. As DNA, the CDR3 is TGTGCCAGCAGCGTCCCGAACACCGGGGAGCTGTTTTTT.

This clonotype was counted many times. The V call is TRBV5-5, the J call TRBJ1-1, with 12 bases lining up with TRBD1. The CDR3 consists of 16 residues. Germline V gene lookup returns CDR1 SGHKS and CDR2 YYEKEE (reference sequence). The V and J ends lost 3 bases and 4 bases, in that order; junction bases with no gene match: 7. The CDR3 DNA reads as TGTGCCAGCAGCTCAAGGGGGACAGGGGGCAGCACTGAAGCTTTCTTT. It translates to CASSSRGTGGSTEAFF.

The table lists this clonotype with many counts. The CDR3 region is CSALRLAPQETQYF. The CDR3 DNA follows: TGCAGTGCCCTAAGACTAGCGCCCCAAGAGACCCAGTACTTC. The chain employs TRBV20-1 and TRBJ2-5; TRBD2 matches at 8 bases. There are 14 residues in the CDR3. The germline gives CDR1 DFQATT, CDR2 SNEGSKA (reference sequence). The junction had 7 bases not matched to a gene; V was cut back by 6 bases and J by 1 base.

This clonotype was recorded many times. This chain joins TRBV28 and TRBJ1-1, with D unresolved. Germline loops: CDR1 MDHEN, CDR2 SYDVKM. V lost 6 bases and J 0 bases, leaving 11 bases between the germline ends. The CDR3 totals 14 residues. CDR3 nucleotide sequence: TGTGCCAGCAGCGTGACGGTGATGAACACTGAAGCTTTCTTT. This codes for CASSVTVMNTEAFF.

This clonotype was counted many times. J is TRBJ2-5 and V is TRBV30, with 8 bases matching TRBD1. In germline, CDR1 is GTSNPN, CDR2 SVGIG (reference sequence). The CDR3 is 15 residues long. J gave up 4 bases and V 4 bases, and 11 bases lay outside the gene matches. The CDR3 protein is CAWTHPTGGLETQYF. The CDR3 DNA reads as TGTGCCTGGACCCACCCCACAGGGGGTCTAGAGACCCAGTACTTC.

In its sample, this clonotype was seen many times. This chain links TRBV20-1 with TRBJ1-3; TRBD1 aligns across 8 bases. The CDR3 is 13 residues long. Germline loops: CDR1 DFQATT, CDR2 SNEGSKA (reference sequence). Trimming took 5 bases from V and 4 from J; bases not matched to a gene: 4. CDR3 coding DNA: TGCAGTGCTTCGACAGGGGCAGGAAACACCATATATTTT. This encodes CSASTGAGNTIYF.

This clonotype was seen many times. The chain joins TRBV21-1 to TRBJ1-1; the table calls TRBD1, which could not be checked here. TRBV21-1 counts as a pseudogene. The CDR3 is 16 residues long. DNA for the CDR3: TGTGCCAGCAGCAAAGGAGGGGGCGCCGTGAACACTGAAGCTTTCTTT. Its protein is CASSKGGGAVNTEAFF.

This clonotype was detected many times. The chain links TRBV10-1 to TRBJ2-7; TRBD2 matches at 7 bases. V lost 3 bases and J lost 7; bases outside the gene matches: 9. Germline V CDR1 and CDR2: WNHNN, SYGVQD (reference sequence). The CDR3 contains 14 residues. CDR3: CASSDRLAPGEQYF. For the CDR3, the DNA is TGCGCCAGCAGTGACCGACTAGCCCCGGGGGAGCAGTACTTC.

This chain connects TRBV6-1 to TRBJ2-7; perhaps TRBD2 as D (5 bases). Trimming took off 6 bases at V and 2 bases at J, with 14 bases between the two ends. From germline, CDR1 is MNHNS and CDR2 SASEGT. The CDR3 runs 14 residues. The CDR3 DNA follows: TGTGCCAGCAGGCTCCGGGGAAGCCCCTACGAGCAGTACTTC. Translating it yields CASRLRGSPYEQYF.

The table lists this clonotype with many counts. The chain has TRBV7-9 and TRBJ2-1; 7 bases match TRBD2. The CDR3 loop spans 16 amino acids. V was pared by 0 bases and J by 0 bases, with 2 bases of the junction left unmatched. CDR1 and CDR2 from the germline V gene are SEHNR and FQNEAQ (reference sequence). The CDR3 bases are TGTGCCAGCAGCTTAGCGCTAGCGGCCTCCTACAATGAGCAGTTCTTC. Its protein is CASSLALAASYNEQFF.

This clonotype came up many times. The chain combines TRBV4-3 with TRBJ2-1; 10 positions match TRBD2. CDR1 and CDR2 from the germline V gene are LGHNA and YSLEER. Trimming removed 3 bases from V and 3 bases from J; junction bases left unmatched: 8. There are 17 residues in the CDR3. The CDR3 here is CASSHGRTSGNYNEQFF. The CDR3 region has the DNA TGCGCCAGCAGCCATGGTAGAACTAGCGGGAACTACAATGAGCAGTTCTTC.